This T cell receptor beta chain was captured in a study of blood T cell repertoires in COVID-19. Across the whole study: Specimens from acute and convalescent COVID-19 originated in the United States, Italy and Spain.

This clone was picked up one time. Under the authors' procedure: Reference gene primer amplification in the assay estimated nucleated cell counts. Measured with immunoSEQ multiplex PCR; TCRdb has only the in-frame clones, and not every one. That table gives V, J and clone size, and the DNA gave D and trimming. The sample yields under 60,000 clones, around 88% seen once. This clonotype was obtained from a human donor in a cohort sampled during active COVID-19. Sample: peripheral blood.

The chain's CDR3 is CASRRGVPGELFF. Written as DNA, the CDR3 is TGTGCCAGCAGACGCGGGGTCCCCGGGGAGCTGTTTTTT. The chain is built from TRBV12-3 or TRBV12-4 and TRBJ2-2, with D maybe TRBD2 (6 bases). Trimming shortened V by 6 bases and J by 6 bases, and 11 bases separated the two germline ends. The CDR3 is 13 residues long.